This T cell receptor beta chain was identified in a study of T cell responses to AZD1222 COVID-19 vaccine. The V segment lost 2 bases and the J segment 3 bases; nucleotides outside the gene matches: 4. Germline V gene lookup returns CDR1 MNHEY and CDR2 SVGAGI. The CDR3 loop spans 15 amino acids. The protocol was immunoSEQ multiplex PCR, while the TCRdb copy is restricted to in-frame clones and leaves out a portion. This sample has around 140,000 clones; about 90% occur once, and the top ten carry around 3.8%. Analyses pooled second doses at about 4 or about 12 weeks. This chain links TRBV6-5 with TRBJ2-7, with 10 bases matching TRBD2. The specimen was peripheral blood, collected 28 days after the second AZD1222 dose. The sequence was obtained from an adult who received the AZD1222 COVID-19 vaccine. CDR3 DNA sequence: TGTGCCAGCAGTTACCAGCCTAGCGGGAGCTACGAGCAGTACTTC. Protein: CASSYQPSGSYEQYF.